Presented here are 14 T cell receptor beta chains from one specimen sequenced in a study of glioma-infiltrating T cells after dendritic cell vaccination. Sequencing used immunoSEQ multiplex PCR; TCRdb keeps in-frame clones, though not all of them. Of about 99,000 clones listed, approximately 80% are singletons. Time point here: after dendritic cell vaccination, including at tumor progression/relapse. The material sequenced was blood, taken after dendritic cell vaccination. The origin of the receptors is a human donor with glioblastoma.

The sample holds one count of this clone. In DNA form, the CDR3 reads TGTGCCAGCTCACCGATCCTCGGACAGGTCGCTAGCACAGATACGCAGTATTTT. Translation gives CASSPILGQVASTDTQYF. V usage is TRBV18 and J usage is TRBJ2-3; 7 nucleotides agree with TRBD1. The germline CDR1 and CDR2 sequences are KGHSH and LQKENI. The CDR3 contains 18 residues. J lost 0 bases, V lost 3 bases, and 12 bases had no gene match.

This chain joins TRBV19 and TRBJ2-3; 7 nucleotides agree with TRBD1. V gave up 5 bases and J gave up 2 bases; unmatched junction bases: 10. Germline values: CDR1 LNHDA, CDR2 SQIVND (reference sequence). CDR3 length equals 16 residues. The CDR3 DNA is TGTGCCAGTAGTCCCACACCGGGACAGTTCACAGATACGCAGTATTTT. Its protein product is CASSPTPGQFTDTQYF. The full variable domain, completed using reference TRBV19 and TRBJ2-3, is DGGITQSPKYLFRKEGQNVTLSCEQNLNHDAMYWYRQDPGQGLRLIYYSQIVNDFQKGDIAEGYSVSREKKESFPLTVTSAQKNPTAFYLCASSPTPGQFTDTQYFGPGTRLTVL.

This CDR3 reads CASSFTGGNYGYTF. CDR3 nucleotides: TGTGCCAGCAGTTTCACAGGGGGCAACTATGGCTACACCTTC. The chain recombines TRBV28 with TRBJ1-2; 9 bases map to TRBD1. The CDR3 loop spans 14 amino acids. Per germline, CDR1 MDHEN and CDR2 SYDVKM. With V trimmed by 3 bases and J by 2 bases, 1 base remained unmatched.

CDR3 sequence: CASSSGRGNEAFF. The CDR3 region has the DNA TGTGCCAGCAGCAGTGGGCGGGGAAACGAAGCTTTCTTT. The rearrangement links TRBV28 to TRBJ1-1; D is unresolved. The germline CDR1 and CDR2 sequences are MDHEN and SYDVKM. Between the trimmed V and J ends, which lost 6 bases and 8 bases, there was a span of 16 bases. The CDR3 contains 13 residues.

The chain joins TRBV5-1 to TRBJ1-3, with TRBD1 identical over 7 bases. Germline V gives CDR1 SGHRS, CDR2 YFSETQ. The junction had 4 bases not matched to a gene; V was cut back by 0 bases and J by 1 base. The CDR3 consists of 16 residues. The CDR3 region is CASSLATGESGNTIYF. The CDR3 region has the DNA TGCGCCAGCAGCTTGGCCACAGGGGAATCTGGAAACACCATATATTTT.

The genes are TRBV19 and TRBJ1-2; 8 bases fit TRBD1. The V and J ends lost 6 bases and 9 bases, in that order; junction bases with no gene match: 6. CDR1 and CDR2 (germline): LNHDA, SQIVND (reference sequence). The CDR3 is 12 residues long. CDR3 region: CASSPDRGRYTF. In DNA, the CDR3 is TGTGCCAGTAGCCCCGACAGGGGACGCTACACCTTC.

J is TRBJ2-1 and V is TRBV10-2; 9 bases are shared with TRBD2. This CDR3 is 16 amino acids long. Germline trimming cut 1 base from V and 6 bases from J; bases unmatched to any gene: 7. Germline lookup yields CDR1 WSHSY and CDR2 SAAADI. For the CDR3, the DNA is TGCGCCAGCAGTGAGTACTTAGCGGGGGCTACCAATGAGCAGTTCTTC. Translation: CASSEYLAGATNEQFF.

The table lists this clone with a few counts. Additional DNA sequences in this sample encode the identical CDR3. This chain links TRBV9 with TRBJ2-1; tentatively, D is TRBD2 (5 bases). CDR1 is SGDLS and CDR2 is YYNGEE in the germline V gene. The CDR3 has 13 amino acids. V was shortened by 0 bases and J by 6 bases, with 7 bases between the two germline ends. CDR3 region: CASSVDRGNEQFF. CDR3 coding DNA: TGTGCCAGCAGCGTAGACCGGGGCAATGAGCAGTTCTTC. Variable domain in full (rest from reference TRBV9 and TRBJ2-1): DSGVTQTPKHLITATGQRVTLRCSPRSGDLSVYWYQQSLDQGLQFLIQYYNGEERAKGNILERFSAQQFPDLHSELNLSSLELGDSALYFCASSVDRGNEQFFGPGTRLTVL.

The V gene is TRBV6-1, the J gene TRBJ2-7, with D unresolved. Trimming left V 6 bases short and J 3 bases short, with 15 bases between. Germline assignment: CDR1 MNHNS and CDR2 SASEGT. This CDR3 is built from 14 residues. The CDR3: CASRAMGTLYEQYF. In DNA, the CDR3 is TGTGCCAGCAGAGCCATGGGCACCCTCTACGAGCAGTACTTC.

The gene calls are TRBV10-3 and TRBJ2-1; 10 nucleotides line up with TRBD2. Trimming took 7 bases from V and 1 from J; bases not matched to a gene: 7. The CDR3 runs 16 residues. In germline, CDR1 is ENHRY, CDR2 SYGVKD. CDR3 sequence (DNA): TGTGCCATCAAGAGGGCTAGCGGGGGATCCTACAATGAGCAGTTCTTC. This translates into CAIKRASGGSYNEQFF.

V usage is TRBV29-1 and J usage is TRBJ2-1; 8 nucleotides match TRBD2. The CDR3 spans 13 residues. In germline, CDR1 is SQVTM, CDR2 ANQGSEA. V trimming: 7 bases; J trimming: 3 bases; junction bases outside the gene matches: 5. This CDR3 reads CSARSGNYNEQFF. In DNA, the CDR3 is TGCAGCGCCCGTAGCGGGAACTACAATGAGCAGTTCTTC.

The V and J genes are TRBV30 and TRBJ1-1; a possible D gene is TRBD1 (5 bases). Per germline, CDR1 GTSNPN and CDR2 SVGIG (reference sequence). CDR3 size: 11 residues. The germline V and J ends were trimmed by 1 base and 8 bases, with 8 bases remaining between them. The chain's CDR3 is CAWSARAEAFF. CDR3 coding DNA: TGTGCCTGGAGTGCCAGGGCAGAAGCTTTCTTT.

The rearrangement uses TRBV5-6 and TRBJ2-3; 8 bases match TRBD2. Trimming cost V 0 bases and J 6 bases; bases outside gene matches: 6. From germline, CDR1 is SGHDT and CDR2 YYEEEE. This CDR3 comprises 15 residues. CDR3 sequence: CASSLGAGGGDTQYF. In DNA form, the CDR3 reads TGTGCCAGCAGCTTGGGGGCGGGGGGCGGCGATACGCAGTATTTT. Full variable domain (rest looked up from reference TRBV5-6 and TRBJ2-3): DAGVTQSPTHLIKTRGQQVTLRCSPKSGHDTVSWYQQALGQGPQFIFQYYEEEERQRGNFPDRFSGHQFPNYSSELNVNALLLGDSALYLCASSLGAGGGDTQYFGPGTRLTVL.

The chain employs TRBV6-5 and TRBJ1-1, with D maybe TRBD1 (5 bases). The CDR3 contains 16 residues. Germline lookup yields CDR1 MNHEY and CDR2 SVGAGI. Trimming took 0 bases from V and 0 from J, leaving 11 bases between them. CDR3 DNA: TGTGCCAGCAGTTACTCGACAGCAAACCTGAACACTGAAGCTTTCTTT. It specifies CASSYSTANLNTEAFF.